These 15 T cell receptor beta chains originate from one sample sequenced in a study of CD8 T cells in Susac syndrome. Roughly 0.45 to 1 ug RNA was reverse transcribed with random hexamers. TCRdb ran MiXCR on the immunoSEQ multiplex PCR reads and lists one entry per CDR3 protein. This table holds approximately 200,000 distinct CDR3 sequences, about 93% found once. The sample taken for sequencing was CD8+ T cells from PBMCs. All receptors derive from a human donor with multiple sclerosis.

J is TRBJ2-7 and V is TRBV3-1; 8 nucleotides align to TRBD2. The CDR3 is 15 residues long. Germline assignment: CDR1 LGHDT and CDR2 YNNKEL (reference sequence). The J segment lost 9 bases and the V segment lost 3 bases, leaving 13 bases of the junction unmatched. This CDR3 is CASSHTSVAGFGQYF. In nucleotides, the CDR3 is TGTGCCAGCAGCCATACCTCGGTAGCGGGGTTCGGGCAGTACTTC.

This clonotype came up once. The chain links TRBV7-2 to TRBJ1-4, with D possibly TRBD1 on 5 matching bases. The germline CDR1 and CDR2 sequences are SGHTA and FQGNSA. This CDR3 has 17 residues. V lost 1 base, J lost 8 bases, and 20 bases lay in between. The CDR3 loop is CASSLGAAGTSAEKLFF. The DNA of the CDR3 is TGTGCCAGCAGCTTAGGAGCGGCAGGGACCAGTGCGGAAAAACTGTTTTTT.

The V call is TRBV27, the J call TRBJ1-3; D not resolved. The CDR3 extends over 15 amino acids. The germline CDR1 and CDR2 sequences are MNHEY and SMNVEV (reference sequence). Trimming took off 6 bases at V and 0 bases at J, with 12 bases between the two ends. The chain's CDR3 is CASSPFLSSGNTIYF. The CDR3 DNA follows: TGTGCCAGCAGCCCCTTTTTGAGCTCTGGAAACACCATATATTTT.

The J gene is TRBJ2-7, the V gene TRBV28; D is possibly TRBD1 (6 bases). The germline gives CDR1 MDHEN, CDR2 SYDVKM. The CDR3 contains 15 residues. V was cut by 2 bases and J by 1 base, with 12 bases left in between. In DNA form, the CDR3 reads TGTGCCAGCAGTTTAGATGGGACATCTTCCTACGAGCAGTACTTC. Translating it yields CASSLDGTSSYEQYF.

The chain couples TRBV7-8 to TRBJ1-1; 11 nucleotides line up with TRBD1. CDR3 size: 13 residues. The V gene's germline CDR1 is SGHVS and CDR2 FQNEAQ. V was clipped by 8 bases and J by 7 bases; unmatched bases: 6. CDR3: CASSWDRGVEAFF. CDR3 bases: TGTGCCAGCTCTTGGGACAGGGGGGTTGAAGCTTTCTTT.

This chain uses TRBV4-2 with TRBJ1-5, with D hard to call. This CDR3 has 14 amino acids. Germline V gene data show CDR1 as LGHNA and CDR2 as YNFKEQ. Trimming removed 3 bases at V and 3 bases at J, with 9 bases between. The CDR3 region is CASSHLGSNQPQHF. CDR3 DNA sequence: TGTGCCAGCAGCCATCTGGGTTCCAATCAGCCCCAGCATTTT.

The gene calls are TRBV12-5 and TRBJ2-7, with 7 positions matching TRBD1. Germline CDR1 is LGHNT and CDR2 is FRNRAP. The ends lost 2 bases at V and 5 bases at J; junction bases unmatched: 12. The CDR3 loop spans 16 amino acids. The CDR3 spells CASGLPREGAINEQYF. DNA for the CDR3: TGTGCTAGTGGTTTGCCACGAGAGGGGGCGATCAACGAGCAGTACTTC. Drawing the rest from reference TRBV12-5 and TRBJ2-7, the complete variable domain is DARVTQTPRHKVTEMGQEVTMRCQPILGHNTVFWYRQTMMQGLELLAYFRNRAPLDDSGMPKDRFSAEMPDATLATLKIQPSEPRDSAVYFCASGLPREGAINEQYFGPGTRLTVT.

The chain combines TRBV4-1 with TRBJ2-7; TRBD2 aligns across 10 bases. J gave up 3 bases and V 1 base, and 3 bases lay outside the gene matches. Looked up from germline, CDR1 is MGHRA and CDR2 is YSYEKL. This CDR3 comprises 15 residues. This CDR3 is CASSQAIAGGYEQYF. The CDR3 nucleotides read TGCGCCAGCAGCCAAGCGATAGCGGGAGGCTACGAGCAGTACTTC.

The chain uses TRBV5-1 and TRBJ1-3; D is ambiguous. The CDR3 runs 16 residues. Between the trimmed V and J ends, which lost 0 bases and 0 bases, there was a span of 10 bases. CDR1 and CDR2 (germline): SGHRS, YFSETQ. CDR3 in amino acids: CASSLDELNSGNTIYF. The DNA of the CDR3 is TGCGCCAGCAGCTTGGACGAACTCAACTCTGGAAACACCATATATTTT.

This chain links TRBV7-2 with TRBJ2-7; D remains unclear. The CDR3 totals 15 residues. Germline V gene lookup returns CDR1 SGHTA and CDR2 FQGNSA. Deletions cut 2 bases from V and 2 bases from J, with 13 bases between. The CDR3 DNA reads as TGTGCCAGCAGCTTACGTGGGTCAGGTGCCTACGAGCAGTACTTC. Protein sequence: CASSLRGSGAYEQYF.

The chain carries TRBV5-1 and TRBJ2-3; TRBD2 might be the D (5 bases). The germline gives CDR1 SGHRS, CDR2 YFSETQ. CDR3 length: 15 amino acids. Trimming removed 0 bases at V and 6 bases at J, with 14 bases between. The CDR3 bases are TGCGCCAGCAGCTTGGTTGGCGGCACGGGGGATACGCAGTATTTT. It yields the protein CASSLVGGTGDTQYF.

The rearrangement uses TRBV19 and TRBJ2-7, with 8 bases identical to TRBD1. Germline V lookup: CDR1 LNHDA, CDR2 SQIVND (reference sequence). This CDR3 spans 15 amino acids. V trimming: 10 bases; J trimming: 2 bases; junction bases outside the gene matches: 13. This CDR3 is CATSWSGQGPYEQYF. The CDR3, as DNA: TGTGCCACCTCATGGTCCGGACAGGGTCCCTACGAGCAGTACTTC.

This clonotype was recorded only once. V usage is TRBV28 and J usage is TRBJ1-4, with a possible D match to TRBD1 (5 bases). The CDR3 covers 12 residues. Germline V gene sequence: CDR1 MDHEN, CDR2 SYDVKM. Trimming took 3 bases from V and 10 from J, leaving 9 bases between them. The CDR3 nucleotides read TGTGCCAGCAGTTTCGACGGGGGAAAACTGTTTTTT. This gives the protein CASSFDGGKLFF.

This clonotype was counted a single time. This chain links TRBV19 with TRBJ1-6; D might be TRBD1 (5 bases). Germline values: CDR1 LNHDA, CDR2 SQIVND (reference sequence). The CDR3 length is 15 residues. V lost 5 bases and J 8 bases, leaving 16 bases between the germline ends. DNA for the CDR3: TGTGCCAGTAGTCCGTACCTGGGGGACGATTCACCCCTCCACTTT. It specifies CASSPYLGDDSPLHF.

To note about this clonotype: One junction end does not reproduce the germline sequence, and a read error may be involved. This sequence joins TRBV9 and TRBJ1-2; the D gene is possibly TRBD1 (6 bases). Germline assignment: CDR1 SGDLS and CDR2 YYNGEE. This CDR3 is built from 16 residues. This CDR3 is CAGSDPRDTSNYGYTF. The CDR3 bases are TGTGCCGGCAGCGATCCCCGGGACACCTCTAACTATGGCTACACCTTC.